These 25 T cell receptor beta chains were sequenced from one sample in a study of T cell repertoires in cytomegalovirus infection (dated by TCRdb to between 2018 and 2020). Sequencing took place on an Illumina HiSeq 1500. TCRdb reprocessing: public reads trimmed at Q25 with fastp, clones called with MiXCR, in-frame beta chains kept. CDR3 protein duplicates are merged, each entry listing the most common genes and DNA. The sample table contains 900,000 to 950,000 distinct CDR3 sequences; only one count was recorded for about a third of them. The biggest ten clones account for roughly 13% of the sample. These receptors' targets are unknown. The sample's treatment or condition label, decoded: in vitro stimulation with specific CMV peptide epitopes to enrich CMV-specific T cells. Sequenced here: cultured CD8+ T cells from PBMCs, sampled from culture after CMV antigen stimulation. The receptors here all came from a human donor in good health (CMV status not recorded). Some clones in this sample may be carry-over from other donors' samples.

This clonotype was seen repeatedly, ten times or more. The CDR3 is CASSARHPTNEQFF. The CDR3 nucleotides read TGTGCCAGCAGCGCCCGGCACCCGACAAATGAGCAGTTCTTC. V is TRBV7-2 and J is TRBJ2-1, with D hard to call. The CDR3 loop spans 14 amino acids. V was pared by 5 bases and J by 7 bases, with 15 bases between. The germline gives CDR1 SGHTA, CDR2 FQGNSA.

Details on this clonotype: A clone one base away is much larger, so this may be a read error. CDR3 in amino acids: CASSFHRTNSPIHF. CDR3 sequence (DNA): TGTGCCAGCAGCTTCCACAGGACCAATTCACCCATCCACTTT. The chain couples TRBV5-6 to TRBJ1-6; maybe TRBD1 (5 bases). Germline CDR1 is SGHDT and CDR2 is YYEEEE. The CDR3 covers 14 residues.

This rearrangement joins TRBV11-1 to TRBJ2-5; a weak D match, TRBD1 (6 bases). CDR1 SGHAT and CDR2 FQDESV come from the germline V gene (reference sequence). V gave up 4 bases and J gave up 2 bases, with 14 bases separating them. This CDR3 contains 15 residues. The CDR3 sequence: CASSSGVWNQETQYF. The CDR3 DNA reads TGTGCCAGCAGCTCAGGGGTTTGGAATCAAGAGACCCAGTACTTC.

Many counts were recorded for this clonotype. This chain links TRBV12-3 or TRBV12-4 with TRBJ2-1, with 12 bases aligning to TRBD2. With V trimmed by 5 bases and J by 0 bases, 17 bases remained unmatched. The CDR3 has 21 residues. The DNA for the CDR3 is TGTGCCAGCAGTGGGCCTACGGGGTGGCTAGCGGGGGGGCCCTCCTACAATGAGCAGTTCTTC. It codes for CASSGPTGWLAGGPSYNEQFF.

On this clonotype itself: A junction boundary mismatches the germline segment, possibly from a read error. The rearrangement joins TRBV12-3 or TRBV12-4 to TRBJ1-3, with D perhaps matching TRBD1 (6 bases). This CDR3 has 13 residues. CDR3 sequence (DNA): TGTGCCAGCAGTATGGACAGTGGAAACACCAAATATTTT. It yields the protein CASSMDSGNTKYF.

This rearrangement joins TRBV14 to TRBJ2-1; perhaps TRBD2 as D (5 bases). V lost 5 bases to trimming and J lost 7 bases, with 12 bases between them. Germline CDR1 and CDR2: SGHDN and FVKESK. This CDR3 is built from 13 residues. The CDR3 spells CASSILRRNEQFF. CDR3 coding DNA: TGTGCCAGCAGCATTCTGAGGAGGAATGAGCAGTTCTTC.

DNA for the CDR3: TGTGCCAGCAGCGAAGGCCCGGATGGCTACACCTTC. It codes for CASSEGPDGYTF. The chain links TRBV12-3 or TRBV12-4 to TRBJ1-2; D is unresolved. V was trimmed by 6 bases and J by 6 bases, leaving 11 bases between them. The CDR3 is 12 residues long.

This clonotype was observed a few times. V gene TRBV27 combines with J gene TRBJ2-1, with 12 bases matching TRBD2. The CDR3 covers 16 residues. CDR1 and CDR2 (germline): MNHEY, SMNVEV (reference sequence). V lost 5 bases, J lost 4 bases, and 6 bases stayed unmatched. Here the CDR3 reads CASSLYGLAGYNEQFF. The CDR3 DNA follows: TGTGCCAGCAGTCTATATGGACTAGCGGGATACAATGAGCAGTTCTTC.

This rearrangement joins TRBV10-3 to TRBJ2-1; 7 nucleotides align to TRBD2. Per germline, CDR1 ENHRY and CDR2 SYGVKD. The CDR3 sequence is 13 residues long. V lost 6 bases, J lost 3 bases, and 2 bases stayed unmatched. Written as DNA, the CDR3 is TGTGCCATCAGGTGGGGGGGCTACAATGAGCAGTTCTTC. Residues: CAIRWGGYNEQFF.

This clonotype came up many times. V is TRBV7-8 and J is TRBJ2-1; the D gene is possibly TRBD2 (6 bases). The CDR3 sequence is 12 residues long. The V end was cut by 4 bases, the J end by 10 bases, with 11 bases between. CDR1 is SGHVS and CDR2 is FQNEAQ in the germline V gene. CDR3 region: CASSSPGSEQFF. The DNA of the CDR3 is TGTGCCAGCAGCTCGCCCGGGAGCGAGCAGTTCTTC.

This clonotype appeared a few times. The V and J genes are TRBV4-1 and TRBJ2-3; 7 positions match TRBD2. Germline CDR1 MGHRA, CDR2 YSYEKL. Unmatched junction bases numbered 3, after V lost 5 bases and J lost 1 base. CDR3 size: 14 residues. In nucleotides, the CDR3 is TGCGCCAGCAGCACCCGGGAGGGCACAGATACGCAGTATTTT. It translates to CASSTREGTDTQYF.

The V gene is TRBV15, the J gene TRBJ2-1; the D is unclear. The CDR3 spans 12 residues. Per germline, CDR1 LNHNV and CDR2 YYDKDF (reference sequence). Between the trimmed V and J ends, which lost 4 bases and 10 bases, there was a span of 11 bases. Written as DNA, the CDR3 is TGTGCCACCAGCAAACTTAGCAACGAGCAGTTCTTC. Encoded protein: CATSKLSNEQFF.

This clonotype turned up a few times. The chain carries TRBV6-6 and TRBJ2-2; possible D gene TRBD1, 6 bases. Germline lookup yields CDR1 MNHNY and CDR2 SVGAGI (reference sequence). This CDR3 has 14 residues. The V end was cut by 10 bases, the J end by 0 bases, with 12 bases between. The CDR3 is CATLGQPNTGELFF. The CDR3 nucleotides are TGTGCCACCCTAGGACAGCCGAACACCGGGGAGCTGTTTTTT.

The V and J genes are TRBV15 and TRBJ2-1; 8 bases line up with TRBD2. Trimming removed 0 bases from V and 1 base from J; junction bases left unmatched: 5. Germline V gene lookup returns CDR1 LNHNV and CDR2 YYDKDF (reference sequence). CDR3 length: 17 residues. The DNA of the CDR3 is TGTGCCACCAGCAGAGATGAGCGGGAGATTTCCTACAATGAGCAGTTCTTC. The encoded protein is CATSRDEREISYNEQFF.

This chain links TRBV7-9 with TRBJ2-6; tentatively, D is TRBD1 (5 bases). Germline-derived CDR1 and CDR2 are SEHNR and FQNEAQ (reference sequence). This CDR3 comprises 17 residues. V shed 6 bases and J shed 0 bases, with 15 bases lying between them. The CDR3 DNA is TGTGCCAGCAGTCCCCCCGGTGGGGCCTCTGGGGCCAACGTCCTGACTTTC. Its protein is CASSPPGGASGANVLTF.

The sample holds a few counts of this clonotype. An end of the junction does not agree with germline; a read error may underlie this. The CDR3 coding sequence is TGTGCCAGCAGCCTTCGGACTAGCGGGGACGGCGGGGAGCTGTTTTTT. Translation: CASSLRTSGDGGELFF. The chain recombines TRBV4-1 with TRBJ2-2, with 12 bases matching TRBD2. Germline V lookup: CDR1 MGHRA, CDR2 YSYEKL. This CDR3 region has 16 residues.

The table lists this clonotype with many counts. The chain employs TRBV6-2 or TRBV6-3 and TRBJ2-5, with D maybe TRBD2 (6 bases). V was shortened by 7 bases and J by 2 bases, with 14 bases between the two germline ends. This CDR3 region has 14 residues. Per the germline V gene, CDR1 is MNHEY and CDR2 is SVGEGT. Written as DNA, the CDR3 is TGTGCCAGCACTACCGGGACTGGACAAGAGACCCAGTACTTC. Translation gives CASTTGTGQETQYF.

This clonotype was seen more than once but under ten times. The chain has TRBV12-3 or TRBV12-4 and TRBJ2-7; D gene uncertain. The germline V and J ends were trimmed by 2 bases and 3 bases, with 17 bases remaining between them. This CDR3 is built from 16 residues. For the CDR3, the DNA is TGTGCCAGCAGTTTAACGGCAACTACAACCCTCTACGAGCAGTACTTC. It specifies CASSLTATTTLYEQYF.

This clonotype was counted many times. The chain joins TRBV6-1 to TRBJ2-7, with TRBD1 matching 10 bases. CDR1 is MNHNS and CDR2 is SASEGT in the germline V gene. The CDR3 covers 16 residues. Unmatched junction bases numbered 13, after V lost 5 bases and J lost 6 bases. CDR3 in DNA: TGTGCCAGCAGTAAATCTAGGGACAGGGGATCTACCGAGCAGTACGTC. Translation gives CASSKSRDRGSTEQYV.

This clonotype is deemed medium-sized. The J gene is TRBJ1-1, the V gene TRBV7-8, with a weak D call TRBD1 (5 bases). CDR3 size: 18 residues. Germline values: CDR1 SGHVS, CDR2 FQNEAQ. Trimming stripped 1 base from V and 0 bases from J, with 18 bases between. This CDR3 reads CASSLDSTEGTMNTEAFF. The CDR3 DNA follows: TGTGCCAGCAGCTTAGACTCGACAGAGGGAACGATGAACACTGAAGCTTTCTTT.

This clonotype was observed a handful of times. The chain couples TRBV7-6 to TRBJ1-1, with D uncertain. In germline, CDR1 is SGHVS, CDR2 FNYEAQ. The CDR3 sequence is 13 residues long. Trimming removed 5 bases from V and 4 bases from J, with 11 bases in between. CDR3 in DNA: TGTGCCAGCAGCCCTTTAGGGATCACTGAAGCTTTCTTT. The encoded protein is CASSPLGITEAFF. The full variable domain, completed using reference TRBV7-6 and TRBJ1-1, is GAGVSQSPRYKVTKRGQDVALRCDPISGHVSLYWYRQALGQGPEFLTYFNYEAQQDKSGLPNDRFSAERPEGSISTLTIQRTEQRDSAMYRCASSPLGITEAFFGQGTRLTVV.

This clonotype was seen a few times. V gene TRBV29-1 combines with J gene TRBJ2-5; D uncertain. Germline V gene sequence: CDR1 SQVTM, CDR2 ANQGSEA. V was shortened by 4 bases and J by 4 bases, with 10 bases between the two germline ends. CDR3 length equals 12 residues. The CDR3 reads CSVVPPGETQYF. As DNA, the CDR3 is TGCAGCGTTGTACCACCCGGAGAGACCCAGTACTTC.

This clonotype has just a few counts. The chain employs TRBV19 and TRBJ2-2, with no clear D. The CDR3 runs 12 residues. The ends were cut back, 7 bases at V and 7 bases at J, with 10 bases in the middle. The V gene's germline CDR1 is LNHDA and CDR2 SQIVND (reference sequence). The CDR3 region is CASKVSGGELFF. In DNA form, the CDR3 reads TGTGCCAGTAAGGTTTCGGGCGGGGAGCTGTTTTTT.

As to this clonotype: One end of the junction is discordant with germline, which a read error may explain. This chain links TRBV28 with TRBJ1-5; TRBD1 is a possible D gene (5 bases). Germline V CDR1 and CDR2: MDHEN, SYDVKM. The CDR3 sequence is 14 residues long. The CDR3 DNA reads TGTGCCAGCAGATTATCAGGGTATAATCAGCCCCAGCATTTT. It is translated as CASRLSGYNQPQHF.

Ten or more counts support this clonotype. The CDR3 spells CASSLRRGTEAFF. For the CDR3, the DNA is TGTGCCAGCAGCTTAAGGAGAGGCACTGAAGCTTTCTTT. The V and J genes are TRBV7-2 and TRBJ1-1, with D unclear. There are 13 residues in the CDR3. Germline values: CDR1 SGHTA, CDR2 FQGNSA. Trimming left V 2 bases short and J 4 bases short, with 8 bases between.